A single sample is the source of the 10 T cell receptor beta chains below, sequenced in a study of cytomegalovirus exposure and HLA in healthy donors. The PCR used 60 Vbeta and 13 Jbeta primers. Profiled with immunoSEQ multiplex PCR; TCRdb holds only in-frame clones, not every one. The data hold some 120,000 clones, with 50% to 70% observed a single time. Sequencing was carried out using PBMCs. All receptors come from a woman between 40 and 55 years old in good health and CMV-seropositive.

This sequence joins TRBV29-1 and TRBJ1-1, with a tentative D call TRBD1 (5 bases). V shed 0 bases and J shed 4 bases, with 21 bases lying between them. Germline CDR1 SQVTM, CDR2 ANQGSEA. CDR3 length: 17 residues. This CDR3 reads CSVEDRLGLPRGTEAFF. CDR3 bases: TGCAGCGTTGAAGATCGGTTGGGACTGCCTCGAGGCACTGAAGCTTTCTTT.

The CDR3 bases are TGTGCCAGCAATTCTGGGGGCGACTCTGGAAACACCATATATTTT. This translates into CASNSGGDSGNTIYF. This chain connects TRBV28 to TRBJ1-3, with D possibly TRBD1 on 6 matching bases. Per germline, CDR1 MDHEN and CDR2 SYDVKM. CDR3 length equals 15 residues. Trimming left V 7 bases short and J 0 bases short, with 13 bases between.

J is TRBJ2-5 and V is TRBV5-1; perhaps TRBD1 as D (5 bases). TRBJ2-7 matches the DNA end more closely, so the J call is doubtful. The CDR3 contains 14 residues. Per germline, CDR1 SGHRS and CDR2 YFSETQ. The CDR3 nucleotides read TGCGCCAGCAGCTTGGGACAGCCTCCCTACGAGCAGTACTTC. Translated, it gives CASSLGQPPYEQYF.

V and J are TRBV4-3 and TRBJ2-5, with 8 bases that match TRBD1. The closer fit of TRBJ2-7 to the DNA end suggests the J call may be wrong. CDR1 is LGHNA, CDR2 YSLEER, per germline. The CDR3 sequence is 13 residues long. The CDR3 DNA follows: TGCGCCAGCAGCCTCGGGACAGGCTACGAGCAGTACTTC. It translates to CASSLGTGYEQYF.

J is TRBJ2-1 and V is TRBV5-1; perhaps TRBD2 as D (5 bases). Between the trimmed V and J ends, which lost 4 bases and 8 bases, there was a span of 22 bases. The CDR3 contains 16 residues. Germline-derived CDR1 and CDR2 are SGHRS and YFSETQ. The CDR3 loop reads CASSPSGVQVRDEQFF. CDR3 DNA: TGCGCCAGCAGCCCATCCGGGGTCCAGGTGAGGGATGAGCAGTTCTTC. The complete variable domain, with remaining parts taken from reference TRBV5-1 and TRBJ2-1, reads KAGVTQTPRYLIKTRGQQVTLSCSPISGHRSVSWYQQTPGQGLQFLFEYFSETQRNKGNFPGRFSGRQFSNSRSEMNVSTLELGDSALYLCASSPSGVQVRDEQFFGPGTRLTVL.

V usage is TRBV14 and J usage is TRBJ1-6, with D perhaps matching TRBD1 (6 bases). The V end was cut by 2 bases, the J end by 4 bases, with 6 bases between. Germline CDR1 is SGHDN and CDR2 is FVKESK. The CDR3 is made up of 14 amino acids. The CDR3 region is CASSQQGYNSPLHF. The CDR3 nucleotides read TGTGCCAGCAGCCAACAGGGGTATAATTCACCCCTCCACTTT.

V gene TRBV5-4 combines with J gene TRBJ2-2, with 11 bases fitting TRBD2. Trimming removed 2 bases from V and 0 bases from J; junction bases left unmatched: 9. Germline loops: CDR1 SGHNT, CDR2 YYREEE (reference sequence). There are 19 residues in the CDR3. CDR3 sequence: CASSFRWLAGGTNTGELFF. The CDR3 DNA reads TGTGCCAGCAGCTTCCGCTGGCTAGCGGGAGGTACGAACACCGGGGAGCTGTTTTTT.

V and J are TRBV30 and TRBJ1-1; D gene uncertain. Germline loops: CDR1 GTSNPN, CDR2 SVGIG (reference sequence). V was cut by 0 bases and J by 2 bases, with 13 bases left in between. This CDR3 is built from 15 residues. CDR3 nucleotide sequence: TGTGCCTGGAGTGTACACGGGATACCTAACACTGAAGCTTTCTTT. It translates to CAWSVHGIPNTEAFF.

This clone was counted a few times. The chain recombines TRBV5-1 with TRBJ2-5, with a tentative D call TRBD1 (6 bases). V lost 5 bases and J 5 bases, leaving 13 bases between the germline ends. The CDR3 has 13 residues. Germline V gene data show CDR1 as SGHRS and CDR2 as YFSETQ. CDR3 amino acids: CASRQGYRETQYF. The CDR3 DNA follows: TGCGCCAGCAGACAGGGTTATAGGGAGACCCAGTACTTC.

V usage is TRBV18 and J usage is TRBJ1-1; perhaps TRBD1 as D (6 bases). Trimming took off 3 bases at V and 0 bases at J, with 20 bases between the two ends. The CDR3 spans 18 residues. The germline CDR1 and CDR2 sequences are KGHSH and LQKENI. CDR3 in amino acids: CASSPSRQESFMNTEAFF. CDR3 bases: TGTGCCAGCTCACCTTCTCGACAGGAGAGCTTTATGAACACTGAAGCTTTCTTT.